These T cell receptor beta chains were read from a single sample in a study of spatial heterogeneity in lung cancer. TCRdb itself ran the 5' RACE reads through MiXCR, one entry per CDR3 protein. This sample has about 1,800 distinct CDR3 sequences; roughly 13% occur once, and the top ten carry roughly 14%. The material sequenced was normal lung tissue next to the tumor, taken at surgery. The receptors were sampled from a female donor with early-stage non-small cell lung cancer. Both conserved end residues are trimmed from each CDR3. Fields, in order: J gene, V gene, CDR3 protein.

j_gene: TRBJ2-3; v_gene: TRBV3-2; CDR3aa: ASSQERRPPDTQY
j_gene: TRBJ2-1; v_gene: TRBV28; CDR3aa: ASKSGASGFSSYNEQF
j_gene: TRBJ1-1; v_gene: TRBV20-1; CDR3aa: SAPTDRVDTEAF
j_gene: TRBJ2-3; v_gene: TRBV20-1; CDR3aa: SARDGQGPTDTQY
j_gene: TRBJ2-1; v_gene: TRBV28; CDR3aa: ASSGRVGIYNEQF
j_gene: TRBJ1-6; v_gene: TRBV7-9; CDR3aa: ASSLEAGNSPLH
j_gene: TRBJ2-1; v_gene: TRBV6-6; CDR3aa: ASSYNEQF
j_gene: TRBJ2-3; v_gene: TRBV2; CDR3aa: ASTYTDTQY
j_gene: TRBJ1-4; v_gene: TRBV12-3/TRBV12-4; CDR3aa: ASSPKVPNEKLF
j_gene: TRBJ1-2; v_gene: TRBV7-2; CDR3aa: ASSLEISGNGYT
j_gene: TRBJ2-1; v_gene: TRBV25-1; CDR3aa: ASSEVGLGNEQF
j_gene: TRBJ2-1; v_gene: TRBV13; CDR3aa: ASSSSGRHHNEQF
j_gene: TRBJ1-1; v_gene: TRBV7-9; CDR3aa: ASSPTGKAEAF
j_gene: TRBJ2-5; v_gene: TRBV29-1; CDR3aa: SVERSYQETQY
j_gene: TRBJ1-4; v_gene: TRBV7-6; CDR3aa: ASSLGPTDNEKLF
j_gene: TRBJ1-5; v_gene: TRBV19; CDR3aa: ASSTRMTGTGNSNQPQH
j_gene: TRBJ2-1; v_gene: TRBV18; CDR3aa: ASSIGAGENNEQF
j_gene: TRBJ2-3; v_gene: TRBV11-2; CDR3aa: ASSFNVDTQY
j_gene: TRBJ2-2; v_gene: TRBV5-1; CDR3aa: ASSEQGADTGELF
j_gene: TRBJ1-1; v_gene: TRBV27; CDR3aa: ASSLLVGGNTEAF
j_gene: TRBJ2-2; v_gene: TRBV29-1; CDR3aa: SVGVGRDTGELF
j_gene: TRBJ1-5; v_gene: TRBV28; CDR3aa: ASSLQGYNQPQH
j_gene: TRBJ1-1; v_gene: TRBV7-3; CDR3aa: ASSLSPTTGGTEAF
j_gene: TRBJ2-7; v_gene: TRBV6-2/TRBV6-3; CDR3aa: ASREDRGSSYEQY
j_gene: TRBJ2-5; v_gene: TRBV29-1; CDR3aa: SVLDGGSGRAKETQY
j_gene: TRBJ2-1; v_gene: TRBV5-6; CDR3aa: ASSLVAGEHTKQF
j_gene: TRBJ2-1; v_gene: TRBV28; CDR3aa: ASSTLISYNEQF
j_gene: TRBJ2-5; v_gene: TRBV4-2; CDR3aa: ASSQDSQGETQY
j_gene: TRBJ2-3; v_gene: TRBV23-1; CDR3aa: ASTLPTHTQY
j_gene: TRBJ2-1; v_gene: TRBV20-1; CDR3aa: SARDGGTTYNEQF
j_gene: TRBJ2-3; v_gene: TRBV3-1; CDR3aa: ASSSRRLAGGATDTQY
j_gene: TRBJ2-1; v_gene: TRBV12-3/TRBV12-4; CDR3aa: ASSLQGSYNEQF
j_gene: TRBJ2-3; v_gene: TRBV20-1; CDR3aa: SASWDTQY
j_gene: TRBJ2-3; v_gene: TRBV4-2; CDR3aa: ASSHSDRGSTDTQY
j_gene: TRBJ1-2; v_gene: TRBV19; CDR3aa: ASSSQTSTIYGYT
j_gene: TRBJ2-1; v_gene: TRBV7-9; CDR3aa: ASSPITGSYNEQF
j_gene: TRBJ2-6; v_gene: TRBV29-1; CDR3aa: SVGGTASSGANVLT
j_gene: TRBJ2-1; v_gene: TRBV24-1; CDR3aa: ATSTGTGGYNEQF
j_gene: TRBJ2-2; v_gene: TRBV20-1; CDR3aa: SAVRQQNTGELF
j_gene: TRBJ2-7; v_gene: TRBV2; CDR3aa: ASSEGTAYEQY
j_gene: TRBJ1-4; v_gene: TRBV6-6; CDR3aa: ASSYTIRPPQGVTNEKLF
j_gene: TRBJ2-5; v_gene: TRBV28; CDR3aa: ASSSMGQGQETQY
j_gene: TRBJ2-4; v_gene: TRBV4-3; CDR3aa: ASSQDRAHPAKNIQY
j_gene: TRBJ2-5; v_gene: TRBV19; CDR3aa: ASSIGLAGGQETQY
j_gene: TRBJ1-1; v_gene: TRBV11-2; CDR3aa: ASSLEGGRNTEAF
j_gene: TRBJ2-3; v_gene: TRBV6-1; CDR3aa: AIRQGADTQY
j_gene: TRBJ1-2; v_gene: TRBV7-8; CDR3aa: ASSFRTGSPTFYGYT
j_gene: TRBJ2-1; v_gene: TRBV29-1; CDR3aa: SAGTSGVDEQF
j_gene: TRBJ2-2; v_gene: TRBV12-3/TRBV12-4; CDR3aa: ASSRTGVTGELF
j_gene: TRBJ2-6; v_gene: TRBV7-9; CDR3aa: ASSFVRGGANVLT
j_gene: TRBJ2-7; v_gene: TRBV29-1; CDR3aa: SVADRGEQY
j_gene: TRBJ2-1; v_gene: TRBV10-3; CDR3aa: AISESVTYEQF
j_gene: TRBJ2-2; v_gene: TRBV25-1; CDR3aa: ASSLPGQTRGGELF